The entry below gives a single TCR beta chain sequence along with its context. The source of the sample is a study of PD-L1 blockade in urothelial cancer. Whole-study context: Patients, treated from 2014 onward, received atezolizumab 1,200 mg intravenously every 3 weeks. Analyses used blood from 3 weeks (second dose) and 6 weeks after treatment start.

Time point in this sample: pretreatment peripheral blood. Synthetic TCR analog templates were spiked into each PCR. Assay used: immunoSEQ multiplex PCR; TCRdb lists only in-frame clones, some missing. The table has 50,000 to 55,000 clones, approximately 77% seen once; the top ten hold roughly 4%. Sequencing was performed on PBMCs, taken around atezolizumab (anti-PD-L1) treatment. This TCR was recovered from a man aged 65 to 85 with urothelial cancer.

Here the CDR3 DNA reads TGCGCCAGCAGCCCGGCGACGGGGGGCACCGGGGAGCTGTTTTTT. Amino acids: CASSPATGGTGELFF. This chain joins TRBV5-1 and TRBJ2-2, with 7 bases that match TRBD2. Germline V gene lookup returns CDR1 SGHRS and CDR2 YFSETQ. This CDR3 has 15 residues. Unmatched junction bases numbered 7, after V lost 4 bases and J lost 4 bases.